This T cell receptor beta chain emerged from a study of blood T cell repertoires in COVID-19 (dated by TCRdb to the early 2020s). About the full investigation: Samples covering the acute and convalescent phases of COVID-19 were provided by collaborators in the United States, Italy and Spain. The material from the prospective study consisted of cDNA or gDNA derived from T cells, B-cell-depleted T cells, or PBMCs. Subjects who had been exposed to COVID-19, were actively infected with it, or had recovered from it provided the deeply sampled blood TCRbeta repertoires that made up the dataset. The repertoires were released in a freely available public database intended as a resource for research on the immune response to SARS-CoV-2. The samples were drawn from the first 160 participants of the ongoing ImmuneRACE study and from some 1,300 subjects provided by 6 global collaborators. Nearly every sample came with metadata listing a de-identified subject ID, COVID-19 status, age in years and sex. Where HLA class I and class II types were available, the types were taken from metadata supplied by the sample provider, not from assay-based typing.

From cysteine to phenylalanine, the CDR3 is 15 amino acids long. Only the CDR3 part of the read is kept: 45 bases, read in frame from the first base. CDR1 SGHRS and CDR2 YFSETQ were looked up in the germline V gene. Trimming costs V 1 base and J 4 bases, and their ends lie 14 bases apart. TCRbeta CDR3 regions were amplified from genomic DNA by means of the immunoSEQ Assay, a bias-controlled multiplex PCR. Under the source paper's analysis protocol: Nucleated cell counts per sample were estimated from amplification of reference gene primers within the assay. To quantify the absolute abundance of each unique TCRbeta CDR3 rearrangement, sequence reads were collapsed and filtered. For each sample, productive Simpson clonality was calculated by taking the square root of Simpson's diversity index across productive rearrangements. The source is immuneACCESS, and TCRdb retained only in-frame sequences with V and J called. Part of the clones is not carried over; for the studies checked, unresolved V genes explain less than half of this, and the remainder is unexplained. The D gene and trimming were derived from the DNA, and the V and J assignments and clone size from that table. Counted in this sample were 75,000 to 85,000 clones; roughly 90% of them appeared once. The ten most abundant clones make up 15% to 20% of the sample.

Each collaborating institution followed its own protocols to collect whole blood in K2EDTA tubes. For TCRbeta analysis, collaborator samples were shipped as frozen whole blood, as isolated PBMCs, or as DNA extracted from either sample type. Broader findings and caveats from the paper: How much clinical and demographic metadata was included differed by source and by participant, and the metadata was provided uncurated.

A note on this clone: It lacks a known antigen. No base qualities exist here, and no much larger clone lies one base off it.

Sequenced sample: peripheral blood. This chain is built from TRBV5-1 and TRBJ2-5, with a tentative D gene TRBD1 over 6 matching bases. This receptor was obtained from a human donor in a cohort sampled during active COVID-19. The CDR3 corresponds to CASSLKQGGGETQYF. The DNA sequence reads TGCGCCAGCAGCTTGAAACAGGGTGGGGGAGAGACCCAGTACTTC.